This T cell receptor beta chain was captured by sequencing in a study of T cell responses to AZD1222 COVID-19 vaccine. Worth noting for this clone: Its antigen remains unknown.

Whole-study findings and limits: Reportedly, nearly half of unique spike TCRs recognized epitopes outside B.1.351/B.1.1.7 mutations. Across spike, vaccine-associated CD4 TCRs were found, dominant at 160-218 and 743-854.

Analyses pooled second doses at about 4 or about 12 weeks. The V segment lost 8 bases and the J segment 4 bases; nucleotides outside the gene matches: 11. The germline gives CDR1 LNHDA, CDR2 SQIVND (reference sequence). The CDR3 has 15 residues. Data came from immunoSEQ multiplex PCR; TCRdb stores just in-frame clones and leaves some out. The sample yields 150,000 to 200,000 clones, approximately 91% seen once. The receptor was isolated from an adult who received the AZD1222 COVID-19 vaccine. This chain links TRBV19 with TRBJ2-3; TRBD2 matches 8 bases. Material: peripheral blood, obtained 28 days after the second AZD1222 dose. CDR3 sequence: CASGIWAGGPDTQYF. Here the CDR3 DNA reads TGTGCCAGTGGGATCTGGGCGGGGGGCCCAGATACGCAGTATTTT. The variable domain in full, completed from reference TRBV19 and TRBJ2-3, reads DGGITQSPKYLFRKEGQNVTLSCEQNLNHDAMYWYRQDPGQGLRLIYYSQIVNDFQKGDIAEGYSVSREKKESFPLTVTSAQKNPTAFYLCASGIWAGGPDTQYFGPGTRLTVL.